The clone carrying this T cell receptor (beta chain) came up a few times. What it recognizes is unknown. These data belong to a study of CD8 T cells in ankylosing spondylitis. Regarding the study as a whole: Clones linked to disease, bearing a CD8+ phenotype, were relatively rare in peripheral blood. Clones linked to disease were reported to show significant enrichment in matched ankylosing spondylitis synovial fluid. A TCR beta motif of under 10 highly homologous variants seemed to mark ankylosing spondylitis blood. Previous work reported some of these motif variants in the synovial fluid and blood of reactive arthritis.

TCRdb ran MiXCR on the 5' RACE reads and lists one entry per CDR3 protein. The sample contains 250,000 to 400,000 distinct CDR3 sequences, 11% of which appear only once. The TCR sequence derives from a female donor with ankylosing spondylitis or in good health (not recorded which). Sequenced input: blood, either unsorted or a sorted T cell fraction (not recorded which).

The DNA of the CDR3 is TGTGCCAGCAGCCACGGACAGGGAAATTCACCCCTCCACTTT. Translated, it gives CASSHGQGNSPLHF. The V call is TRBV7-3, the J call TRBJ1-6; 8 nucleotides match TRBD1. V was pared by 5 bases and J by 7 bases, with 4 bases of the junction left unmatched. The CDR3 runs to 14 residues. Looked up from germline, CDR1 is SGHTA and CDR2 is FQGTGA.